This TCR beta chain originates from a study of cytomegalovirus exposure and HLA in healthy donors (dated by TCRdb to 2016 to 2017). For the wider study: According to an earlier analysis of 587 of the donors, 150 million to 200 million T cells yielded 90 million to 140 million unique TCR beta sequences and about 300 Gb of sequence data. Roughly five DR-DQ haplotypes were handled as single units for association and clustering, since linkage in the cohort was strong. A later genetic analysis took genome-wide SNP genotypes for about 60% of the roughly 670 donors and used that subset as a discovery cohort. The later analysis used no new phenotypic data to find candidate immune exposures, relying instead on TCR beta sequences and their occurrence across donors. To decide whether each TCR beta V gene segment behaved as functional or pseudogenic, an earlier analysis of approximately 600 of the donors relied on high-throughput TCR beta sequencing. The study used immunosequencing to profile the T cell repertoires of several hundred subjects and linked those repertoires to cytomegalovirus serostatus. In a later analysis, previously published TCR beta repertoires from fewer than 750 donors were re-analyzed and high-resolution HLA genotyping was added so that TCR occurrence patterns could be studied. Of the roughly 420 genotyped donors, 80% to 90% were placed in the genetic ancestry cluster associated with self-reported Caucasian donors. In addition to the first cohort of around 670 subjects, a separate validation cohort of around 110 different subjects was used. The aim of the study was to test whether cataloging public T cell receptors could identify signatures of past pathogen exposure. Among some 400 genotyped donors of the cohort, an average of approximately 240,000 unique TCR beta nucleotide sequences was sequenced per donor, of which about 18% were non-productive. Typing coverage varied by locus: roughly 620-640 donors for A, B, C, DRB1 and DQB1; some 520 for DQA1; over 600 for DPA1; approximately 490 for DPB1. High-throughput TCR immunosequencing, statistical association of individual TCRs with disease status, and machine learning were combined to predict cytomegalovirus infection status. All discovery cohort repertoires had been generated on a single sequencing platform. Both class I and class II loci were covered by HLA typing, at four-digit resolution. Donor age, sex, ethnicity and CMV serostatus were compiled together with the repertoire data. Roughly 300 gigabases of sequencing data and tens of millions of unique TCR sequences were included in an early release covering roughly 600 HLA-typed donors.

Relative to germline, V is 6 bases shorter and J is 5 bases shorter, with 11 bases between their ends. CDR1 and CDR2 are read off the germline V gene (reference sequence) as LNHDA and SQIVND. From cysteine to phenylalanine, the CDR3 is 13 amino acids long. The entry retains the CDR3 DNA only, 39 bases that are in frame from base 1. Receptor amplification or capture employed the immunoSEQ multiplex PCR assay. The multiplex PCR relied on a mix of 60 forward primers for TCR Vbeta segments and 13 reverse primers for TCR Jbeta segments. Amplification of the CDR3 region of rearranged TCR beta genes was performed with a multiplex PCR assay on genomic DNA. Amplified TCR beta libraries were sequenced as 87-base-pair reads on the Illumina HiSeq System. The authors' analysis ran thus. A later analysis tallied 80 million to 95 million unique TCR beta chains across the approximately 670 repertoires, and around 10 million of those chains were shared by two or more donors. A nearest-neighbor algorithm error-corrected the raw reads and collapsed the reads into unique sequences, merging closely related sequences to remove PCR and sequencing errors. Alignment of CDR3 sequences to IMGT reference sequences was used to assign V, D and J gene segments. Each retained sequence needed at least a six-nucleotide match to both a V gene segment and a J gene segment. Rearrangements were called productive when the CDR3 lacked stop codons and stayed in frame with V and J; all others were non-productive. Following IMGT convention, CDR3 was defined as the stretch from the second conserved V-encoded cysteine up to the conserved J-encoded phenylalanine. The earlier analysis of about 570 of the donors excluded any sequence lacking an unambiguous match to a single V gene segment. In an earlier analysis of about 590 of the donors, a V segment was called functional when productive rearrangements were above 56.7%, and segregating when the standard deviation between donors exceeded 5%. A statistical classification framework was built to diagnose cytomegalovirus status from the catalog of TCR beta chain sequences. V and J gene assignment, in a later analysis, came from comparing TCR nucleotide sequences with IMGT/GENE-DB human TR gene sequences. The TCRdist pipeline was used in a later analysis to assign CDR3 sequences and most-parsimonious VDJ recombination scenarios. In a later analysis, every TCR beta chain was defined by the combination of its CDR3 amino acid sequence and its V-gene family, and reads without a unique V-gene family were dropped. In a later analysis, approximately 590 highly shared, low-generation-probability nucleotide sequences were removed to address suspected cross-contamination and a sequencing artifact. In a later analysis, a clonal expansion index was calculated for each public chain from normalized within-repertoire ranks of inferred template counts. Generation probabilities in a later analysis came from a VDJ recombination model fitted to out-of-frame rearrangements, and those results were checked against IGoR. A later analysis scored TCR-TCR, TCR-HLA and TCR-CMV co-occurrence with hypergeometric tests, applying a repertoire-size bias correction to TCR pairs. To estimate false discovery rates, a later analysis permuted the HLA or CMV assignments 20 times. A later analysis grouped co-occurring TCRs with DBSCAN, adding TCRdist sequence similarity when clustering within HLA-allele-positive subsets. Co-occurrence clustering excluded repertoires with fewer than 30,000 or more than 120,000 public chains, plus five with anomalous nucleotide sharing. The table comes from immuneACCESS by way of TCRdb, which keeps in-frame sequences with V and J called. Part of the clones is missing from these tables; in studies checked, under half for an unresolved V gene and the rest for unknown reasons. V, J and clone size are taken as reported in that table, and D and trimming were inferred from the DNA itself. The sample yields 90,000 to 150,000 clones; under 80% were counted once. Around 10% of the sample is held by the ten biggest clonotypes.

Turning to this clone: It lacks a known antigen. It has no much larger one-base neighbor in the sample; base qualities were not kept.

In total, 600 or so healthy bone marrow donors made up the cohort. At the time of sampling, all cohort members were nominally healthy, though unrecorded immune exposures were likely present. The donor was CMV seropositive and belonged to the group of 250 to 300 seropositive cohort members. Each donor provided a peripheral blood sample, and peripheral blood mononuclear cells were used for TCR beta sequencing. Genomic DNA was extracted from the blood cell samples with the Qiagen DNeasy Blood Extraction Kit. Broader findings and caveats from the paper: Because some donors lacked HLA typing at each locus, the association tests relied only on the typed subset. An earlier analysis of roughly 570 of the donors showed that most TCR beta V segments appeared in productive rearrangements either about 87% or about 30% of the time, which broadly matched IMGT annotations. Several of the top co-occurrence clusters appeared to be linked to parvovirus B19, influenza, CMV and Epstein-Barr virus, according to a later analysis. Compared with equally common non-associated chains, HLA-associated TCR beta chains in a later analysis were more clonally expanded and had lower generation probabilities. It was suggested by the authors that the approach could potentially be generalized to other disease states and immunological phenotypes. This cohort had only TCR beta chains sequenced, and the lack of alpha or paired-chain data limited which features could be detected. Correlated functional status among segregating V segments might be attributable to linkage disequilibrium, but an unknown experimental factor could not be ruled out. A later analysis associated 16,951 TCR beta sequences with specific HLA alleles at a false discovery rate of 0.05. Because counts were too low, roughly 18 rarely observed V segments, including chromosome 9 orphons, were left out of the earlier analysis of about 620 of the donors. The presence/absence analyses assumed that sequencing depth was roughly uniform across donors, and that assumption may not be true. The 87-base-pair reads could not distinguish some IMGT-functional V segments, including TRBV6-2 and TRBV6-3, so those segments were excluded. In a later analysis, the rate of TCR association differed among HLA loci, with DRB1 alleles having the most associated TCRs and HLA-C alleles having the fewest. An association between a missense DCLRE1C variant and V-gene and J-gene trimming of TCR beta chains was found in a later genetic analysis and replicated in an independent cohort. A further reported finding was that TCR beta sequences accurately predicted the HLA-A and HLA-B alleles for most subjects in the first cohort. Across donors, most TCR sequences were observed very rarely, whereas some public TCRs were present in many individuals. The study listed 164 TCR beta chains as associated with cytomegalovirus. A cluster of highly shared sequence variants was judged likely to represent a technical artifact of the sequencing pipeline. Compared with the roughly 720-donor mean, donors in an Asian-associated ancestry cluster had fewer N-insertions in productive TCRs, according to a later genetic analysis. In both the original and validation cohorts, the classifier was reported to diagnose cytomegalovirus status with high specificity and sensitivity. CMV serostatus was the only immune exposure information available for the cohort. Three of the identified cytomegalovirus-associated TCR beta chains were confirmed in vitro to be specific for cytomegalovirus antigens. A later analysis found that most CMV-associated TCR beta chains appeared HLA-restricted, with HLA associations seemingly driven largely by CMV exposure. When HLA alleles, especially DR and DQ, strongly co-occurred, attributing TCR associations to individual alleles was difficult.

The chain is encoded by TRBV19 joined to TRBJ2-1, with a tentative D gene TRBD1 over 5 matching bases. The sample consisted of PBMCs. The clonotype was recovered from a woman between 50 and 59 years old in good health and CMV-seropositive. The nucleotide sequence is TGTGCCAGTAGCGGGCAGGGAAACAATGAGCAGTTCTTC. It translates as CASSGQGNNEQFF. The full variable domain, completed from the reference TRBV19 and TRBJ2-1 proteins outside the CDR3, reads DGGITQSPKYLFRKEGQNVTLSCEQNLNHDAMYWYRQDPGQGLRLIYYSQIVNDFQKGDIAEGYSVSREKKESFPLTVTSAQKNPTAFYLCASSGQGNNEQFFGPGTRLTVL.